Following are 22 T cell receptor beta chains from one sample sequenced in a study of cytotoxic CD8 clonotypes in ibrutinib-treated CLL. Using immunoSEQ multiplex PCR, the repertoire was profiled, and TCRdb retains in-frame clones only, with some absent. The table records about 120,000 clones, roughly 60% of them present only once. The sequenced sample was PBMCs, obtained after 24 months of ibrutinib treatment. Receptor source: a human donor with chronic lymphocytic leukemia.

A few counts support this clone. V and J are TRBV11-2 and TRBJ2-7; 7 bases align to TRBD2. There are 15 residues in the CDR3. In germline, CDR1 is SGHAT, CDR2 FQNNGV. Trimming cost V 5 bases and J 4 bases; bases outside gene matches: 11. The CDR3 DNA sequence: TGTGCCAGCAGCATCACTAGCGCGGACTCATACGAGCAGTACTTC. Residues: CASSITSADSYEQYF.

The rearrangement links TRBV5-1 to TRBJ1-5, with D hard to call. CDR1 is SGHRS and CDR2 is YFSETQ in the germline V gene. V was cut by 0 bases and J by 7 bases, with 11 bases left in between. This CDR3 has 14 residues. CDR3 amino acids: CASSLAGVGQPQHF. In nucleotides, the CDR3 is TGCGCCAGCAGCTTGGCTGGGGTGGGGCAGCCCCAGCATTTT.

This clone was seen at least ten times. The chain combines TRBV18 with TRBJ2-7; a possible D gene is TRBD1 (5 bases). The length of the CDR3 is 13 residues. Germline-derived CDR1 and CDR2 are KGHSH and LQKENI. V was shortened by 8 bases and J by 3 bases, with 14 bases between the two germline ends. CDR3 in amino acids: CASAPSDNYEQYF. Here the CDR3 DNA reads TGTGCCAGCGCGCCGTCGGACAACTACGAGCAGTACTTC.

The genes are TRBV9 and TRBJ1-6, with D perhaps matching TRBD1 (6 bases). There are 15 residues in the CDR3. Germline V lookup: CDR1 SGDLS, CDR2 YYNGEE. V lost 3 bases and J lost 8, with 15 bases in between. The DNA for the CDR3 is TGTGCCAGCAGCGCAACAGGGCGCGGTGATTCACCCCTCCACTTT. This encodes CASSATGRGDSPLHF.

This chain links TRBV29-1 with TRBJ2-3, with 8 bases matching TRBD2. CDR3 length equals 13 residues. Unmatched junction bases numbered 5, after V lost 3 bases and J lost 6 bases. Per the germline V gene, CDR1 is SQVTM and CDR2 is ANQGSEA. The CDR3 protein is CSVDFGGADTQYF. The CDR3 nucleotides are TGCAGCGTTGACTTCGGGGGGGCGGATACGCAGTATTTT.

This clone was seen only a few times. The chain uses TRBV19 and TRBJ1-1; no firm D call. Germline V CDR1 and CDR2: LNHDA, SQIVND (reference sequence). CDR3 length equals 13 residues. The ends were cut back, 5 bases at V and 5 bases at J, with 12 bases in the middle. CDR3 loop: CASSLRTGTEAFF. CDR3 sequence (DNA): TGTGCCAGTAGTCTCAGGACGGGGACTGAAGCTTTCTTT.

This clone was counted only a few times. The chain joins TRBV29-1 to TRBJ2-1; D perhaps matches TRBD2 (6 bases). CDR1 is SQVTM and CDR2 is ANQGSEA in the germline V gene. Trimming took 7 bases from V and 6 from J, leaving 22 bases between them. This CDR3 is 15 amino acids long. CDR3 sequence reads: CSGGGDGERRNEQFF. The CDR3 DNA is TGCAGCGGCGGCGGGGACGGGGAAAGGCGCAATGAGCAGTTCTTC.

This chain joins TRBV6-4 and TRBJ1-2; D is unclear. Trimming pared 4 bases from V and 1 base from J, leaving 4 bases between. The germline V gene has CDR1 MRHNA and CDR2 SNTAGT. The CDR3 covers 12 residues. The chain's CDR3 is CASSADNYGYTF. DNA for the CDR3: TGTGCCAGCAGTGCGGATAACTATGGCTACACCTTC.

The chain employs TRBV19 and TRBJ1-1; no reliable D call. V lost 1 base, J lost 3 bases, and 9 bases lay in between. The CDR3 loop spans 14 amino acids. Germline V lookup: CDR1 LNHDA, CDR2 SQIVND (reference sequence). The CDR3 DNA follows: TGTGCCAGTAGTATAGGAGGAGTCGACACTGAAGCTTTCTTT. Its protein product is CASSIGGVDTEAFF.

This clone was counted a few times. V is TRBV5-1 and J is TRBJ2-3, with D unresolved. Trimming pared 1 base from V and 2 bases from J, leaving 14 bases between. CDR3 size: 16 residues. Germline values: CDR1 SGHRS, CDR2 YFSETQ. The CDR3 region has the DNA TGCGCCAGCAGCTTGTCCCTGGATGGATTCACAGATACGCAGTATTTT. Translated, it gives CASSLSLDGFTDTQYF.

The chain carries TRBV7-6 and TRBJ2-3; D is tentatively TRBD1 or TRBD2 (5 bases each). The length of the CDR3 is 15 residues. With 5 bases removed from V and 3 bases from J, the gap between germline ends came to 15 bases. Germline loops: CDR1 SGHVS, CDR2 FNYEAQ. CDR3 bases: TGTGCCAGCAGCCCGCTGGGACGTGGGACAGATACGCAGTATTTT. Residues: CASSPLGRGTDTQYF.

V gene TRBV4-3 combines with J gene TRBJ2-5; TRBD2 matches 13 bases. This CDR3 is 16 amino acids long. V lost 4 bases, J lost 5 bases, and 7 bases stayed unmatched. Germline lookup yields CDR1 LGHNA and CDR2 YSLEER. The CDR3 region has the DNA TGCGCCAGCAGCCCAGCCGGGGGACTAGCGGGGGAGACCCAGTACTTC. Protein sequence: CASSPAGGLAGETQYF.

This clone has only a few counts. The chain has TRBV5-1 and TRBJ1-6; no definite D call. This CDR3 contains 13 residues. Trimming cost V 0 bases and J 10 bases, with 8 bases left between them. Germline CDR1 SGHRS, CDR2 YFSETQ. The CDR3 region is CASSLAGRSPLHF. The CDR3 nucleotides are TGCGCCAGCAGCTTGGCGGGGAGATCACCCCTCCACTTT.

This clone was recorded once. The chain couples TRBV6-6 to TRBJ2-7, with 13 bases lining up with TRBD2. Germline CDR1 reads MNHNY; CDR2 reads SVGAGI (reference sequence). The CDR3 runs to 15 residues. V shed 4 bases, J shed 4 bases, and the junction held 4 bases outside the gene matches. DNA for the CDR3: TGTGCCAGCAGTTTCCGGACTAGCGGGGGTTACGAGCAGTACTTC. Encoded protein: CASSFRTSGGYEQYF.

The gene calls are TRBV7-8 and TRBJ1-1, with 7 bases matching TRBD1. J gave up 1 base and V 5 bases, and 4 bases lay outside the gene matches. The CDR3 contains 14 residues. Germline V gene sequence: CDR1 SGHVS, CDR2 FQNEAQ. CDR3 DNA: TGTGCCAGCAGCCCCGGGACAGCGAACACTGAAGCTTTCTTT. Translating it yields CASSPGTANTEAFF.

In its sample, this clone was seen once. The rearrangement uses TRBV2 and TRBJ2-6; tentatively, D is TRBD1 or TRBD2 (5 bases each). The CDR3 is 18 residues long. V gave up 6 bases and J gave up 0 bases, with 18 bases separating them. Germline CDR1 reads SNHLY; CDR2 reads FYNNEI. The DNA for the CDR3 is TGTGCCAGCAGACCCATGGGACGCTCCGGCTCTGGGGCCAACGTCCTGACTTTC. This gives the protein CASRPMGRSGSGANVLTF.

The chain links TRBV6-6 to TRBJ1-4, with a possible D match to TRBD1 (5 bases). This CDR3 has 13 residues. Germline V gives CDR1 MNHNY, CDR2 SVGAGI (reference sequence). V dropped 6 bases and J dropped 10 bases, with 15 bases sitting between them. This chain's CDR3 is CASSSGTARKLFF. The CDR3 coding sequence is TGTGCCAGCAGCTCCGGGACGGCCCGAAAACTGTTTTTT.

This clone was counted a few times. The chain carries TRBV30 and TRBJ1-5, with TRBD1 as a possible D gene (5 bases). Trimming stripped 1 base from V and 7 bases from J, with 11 bases between. CDR1 GTSNPN and CDR2 SVGIG come from the germline V gene (reference sequence). This CDR3 comprises 13 residues. As DNA, the CDR3 is TGTGCCTGGAGTGGGGGGATCATGCAGCCCCAGCATTTT. It translates to CAWSGGIMQPQHF.

This chain's CDR3 is CASRPGTGFGYTF. The CDR3 nucleotides are TGTGCCAGCAGGCCCGGGACAGGGTTTGGCTACACCTTC. The chain uses TRBV27 and TRBJ1-2, with TRBD1 matching over 9 bases. The CDR3 extends over 13 amino acids. Germline values: CDR1 MNHEY, CDR2 SMNVEV (reference sequence). The ends lost 6 bases at V and 7 bases at J; junction bases unmatched: 6.

The chain has TRBV6-1 and TRBJ1-4; 10 bases fit TRBD1. The germline V gene has CDR1 MNHNS and CDR2 SASEGT. After removal of 1 base from V and 8 bases from J, the junction contained 4 bases not matched to a gene. This CDR3 region has 15 residues. Here the CDR3 DNA reads TGTGCCAGCAGTGAAGTCGGGGACAGGGGAGAAAAACTGTTTTTT. Protein: CASSEVGDRGEKLFF.

The V and J genes are TRBV5-4 and TRBJ2-7; D not resolved. In germline, CDR1 is SGHNT, CDR2 YYREEE (reference sequence). The V end lost 0 bases, the J end lost 5 bases, and 12 bases lay between the germline ends. The CDR3 totals 14 residues. The CDR3 DNA follows: TGTGCCAGCAGCTTGGCCTGGGCAACAGACGAGCAGTACTTC. As protein: CASSLAWATDEQYF.

V gene TRBV5-1 combines with J gene TRBJ2-7; TRBD2 aligns across 11 bases. This CDR3 has 19 amino acids. J lost 2 bases, V lost 3 bases, and 16 bases had no gene match. The germline V gene encodes CDR1 SGHRS and CDR2 YFSETQ. The CDR3 nucleotides are TGCGCCAGCAGCTCACGCCCTGCTAAACTAGCGGGGGCCGCCTACGAGCAGTACTTC. This translates into CASSSRPAKLAGAAYEQYF.